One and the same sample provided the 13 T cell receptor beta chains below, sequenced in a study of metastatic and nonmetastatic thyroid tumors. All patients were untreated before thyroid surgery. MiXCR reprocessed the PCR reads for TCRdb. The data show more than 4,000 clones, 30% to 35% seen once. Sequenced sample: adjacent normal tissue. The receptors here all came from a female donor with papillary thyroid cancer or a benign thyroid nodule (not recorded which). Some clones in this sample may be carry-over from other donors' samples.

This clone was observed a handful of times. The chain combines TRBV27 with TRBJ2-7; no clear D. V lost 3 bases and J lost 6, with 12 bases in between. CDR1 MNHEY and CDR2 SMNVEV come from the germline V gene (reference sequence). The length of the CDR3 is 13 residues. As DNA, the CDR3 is TGTGCCAGCAGTTTGACCCCCCTTCGCGAGCAGTACTTC. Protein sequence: CASSLTPLREQYF.

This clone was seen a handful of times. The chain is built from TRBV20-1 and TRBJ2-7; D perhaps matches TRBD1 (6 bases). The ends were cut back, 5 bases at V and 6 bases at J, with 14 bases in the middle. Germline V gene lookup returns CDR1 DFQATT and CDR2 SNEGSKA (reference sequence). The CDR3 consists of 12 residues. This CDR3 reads CSAGRDRREQYF. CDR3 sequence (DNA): TGCAGTGCTGGGAGAGACAGGCGCGAGCAGTACTTC.

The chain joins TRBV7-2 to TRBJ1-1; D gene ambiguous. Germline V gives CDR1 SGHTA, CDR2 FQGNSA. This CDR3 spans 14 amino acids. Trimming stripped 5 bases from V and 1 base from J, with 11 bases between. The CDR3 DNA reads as TGTGCCAGCAGCCCCTATTATGGGAACACTGAAGCTTTCTTT. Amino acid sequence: CASSPYYGNTEAFF.

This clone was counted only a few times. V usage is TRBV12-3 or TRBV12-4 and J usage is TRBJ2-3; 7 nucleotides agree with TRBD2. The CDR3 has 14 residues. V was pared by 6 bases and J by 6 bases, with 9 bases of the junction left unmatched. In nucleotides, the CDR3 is TGTGCCAGCAGATCAGCGGGACCACGGGATACGCAGTATTTT. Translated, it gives CASRSAGPRDTQYF.

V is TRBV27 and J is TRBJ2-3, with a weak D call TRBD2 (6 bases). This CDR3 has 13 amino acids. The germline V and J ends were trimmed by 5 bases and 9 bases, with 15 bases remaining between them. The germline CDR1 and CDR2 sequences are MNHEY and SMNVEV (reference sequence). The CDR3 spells CASSPPGLHTQYF. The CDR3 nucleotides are TGTGCCAGCAGTCCCCCGGGACTCCACACGCAGTATTTT.

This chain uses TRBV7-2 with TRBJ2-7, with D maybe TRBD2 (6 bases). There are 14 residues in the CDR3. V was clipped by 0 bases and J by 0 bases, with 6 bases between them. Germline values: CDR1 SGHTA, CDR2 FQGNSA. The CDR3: CASSLAGLSYEQYF. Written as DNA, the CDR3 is TGTGCCAGCAGCTTAGCGGGACTCTCCTACGAGCAGTACTTC. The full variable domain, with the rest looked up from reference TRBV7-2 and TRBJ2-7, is GAGVSQSPSNKVTEKGKDVELRCDPISGHTALYWYRQSLGQGLEFLIYFQGNSAPDKSGLPSDRFSAERTGGSVSTLTIQRTQQEDSAVYLCASSLAGLSYEQYFGPGTRLTVT.

CDR3 in DNA: TGTGCCGGCGAGGGGCAAGATACGCAGTATTTT. Its translation: CAGEGQDTQYF. The chain employs TRBV6-1 and TRBJ2-3; the D gene could be TRBD1 or TRBD2 (5 bases each). Germline V gene sequence: CDR1 MNHNS, CDR2 SASEGT. The ends were cut back, 11 bases at V and 5 bases at J, with 11 bases in the middle. The length of the CDR3 is 11 residues.

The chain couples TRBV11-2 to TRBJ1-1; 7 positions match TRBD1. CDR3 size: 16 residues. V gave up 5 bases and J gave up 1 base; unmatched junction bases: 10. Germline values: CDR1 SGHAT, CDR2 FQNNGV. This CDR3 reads CASSHPRQGGNTEAFF. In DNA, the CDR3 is TGTGCCAGCAGCCACCCAAGACAGGGAGGGAACACTGAAGCTTTCTTT.

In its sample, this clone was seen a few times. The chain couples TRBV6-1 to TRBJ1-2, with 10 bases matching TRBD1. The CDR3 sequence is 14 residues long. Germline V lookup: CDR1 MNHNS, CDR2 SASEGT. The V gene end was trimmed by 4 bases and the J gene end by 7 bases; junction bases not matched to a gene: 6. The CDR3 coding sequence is TGTGCCAGCAGTGTGGGACAGGGGAGAGGTGGCTACACCTTC. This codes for CASSVGQGRGGYTF.

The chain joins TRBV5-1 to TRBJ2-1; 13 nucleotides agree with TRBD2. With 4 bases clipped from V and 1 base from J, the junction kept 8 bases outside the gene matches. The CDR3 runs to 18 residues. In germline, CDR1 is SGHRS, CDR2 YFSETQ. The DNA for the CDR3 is TGCGCCAGCAGCCGAACTAGCGGGAGGGCCCCTTCCTACAATGAGCAGTTCTTC. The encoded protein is CASSRTSGRAPSYNEQFF.

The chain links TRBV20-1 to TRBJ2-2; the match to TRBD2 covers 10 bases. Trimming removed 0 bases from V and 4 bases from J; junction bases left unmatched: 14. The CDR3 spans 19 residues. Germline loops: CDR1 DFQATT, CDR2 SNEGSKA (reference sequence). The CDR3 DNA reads TGCAGTGCTAGAGATCTGGCTAGCGGGAGTTGGAGTGGCACCGGGGAGCTGTTTTTT. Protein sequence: CSARDLASGSWSGTGELFF.

The CDR3 spells CASRRTAMNTGELFF. In nucleotides, the CDR3 is TGTGCCAGCAGGAGGACAGCTATGAACACCGGGGAGCTGTTTTTT. This rearrangement joins TRBV2 to TRBJ2-2; TRBD1 might be the D (6 bases). CDR3 length: 15 residues. The germline V gene encodes CDR1 SNHLY and CDR2 FYNNEI. V lost 6 bases and J lost 1, with 12 bases in between.

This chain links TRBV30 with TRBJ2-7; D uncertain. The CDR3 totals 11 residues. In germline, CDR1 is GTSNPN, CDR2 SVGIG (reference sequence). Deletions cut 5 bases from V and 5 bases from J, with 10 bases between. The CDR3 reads CAWSEENEQYF. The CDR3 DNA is TGTGCCTGGTCCGAGGAGAACGAGCAGTACTTC. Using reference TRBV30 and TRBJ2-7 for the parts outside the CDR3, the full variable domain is SQTIHQWPATLVQPVGSPLSLECTVEGTSNPNLYWYRQAAGRGLQLLFYSVGIGQISSEVPQNLSASRPQDRQFILSSKKLLLSDSGFYLCAWSEENEQYFGPGTRLTVT.